This TCR beta chain is from a study of shared clonotypes between healthy human individuals. Study findings and constraints: Blood alone was sampled, and tissue repertoires likely differ.

Comments on this clone: Its specificity is unknown. Distinct nucleotide sequences in the sample also encode this CDR3.

Germline loops: CDR1 SGHRS, CDR2 YFSETQ. V trimming: 3 bases; J trimming: 7 bases; junction bases outside the gene matches: 5. This CDR3 spans 14 amino acids. Method: immunoSEQ multiplex PCR; TCRdb's copy keeps in-frame clones and lacks some. The sample shows 1,500,000 or so clones, 97% to 99% of them seen only once. This chain connects TRBV5-1 to TRBJ1-5; 9 positions agree with TRBD1. The specimen sequenced was naive CD4+ T cells sorted from blood. Subset reported: CD45RA+ positively selected. The clonotype was recovered from a man aged 25-40 years in good health. The CDR3: CASSSGTGNQPQHF. The CDR3 nucleotides are TGCGCCAGCAGCTCCGGGACAGGGAACCAGCCCCAGCATTTT. The full variable domain, with the rest looked up from reference TRBV5-1 and TRBJ1-5, is KAGVTQTPRYLIKTRGQQVTLSCSPISGHRSVSWYQQTPGQGLQFLFEYFSETQRNKGNFPGRFSGRQFSNSRSEMNVSTLELGDSALYLCASSSGTGNQPQHFGDGTRLSIL.